The present T cell receptor (beta chain) was sequenced within a study of cytomegalovirus exposure and HLA in healthy donors. 60 Vbeta and 13 Jbeta primers were used in PCR. Generated by immunoSEQ multiplex PCR, the TCRdb table keeps only in-frame clones and is missing some. The top ten hold less than 15% of the sample, which has 100,000 to 150,000 clones, about 70% seen once. The CDR3 is 17 residues long. J was trimmed by 5 bases and V by 0 bases; bases with no gene match: 13. Germline V gene data show CDR1 as SGDLS and CDR2 as YYNGEE. The chain employs TRBV9 and TRBJ2-5; TRBD1 aligns across 7 bases. The TCR comes from an older woman in good health and CMV-seropositive. The specimen was PBMCs. CDR3 region: CASSVGVVWDSKETQYF. DNA for the CDR3: TGTGCCAGCAGCGTAGGTGTAGTGTGGGACAGTAAGGAGACCCAGTACTTC.